A selection of T cell receptor beta chains follows, all from one sample in a study of cytomegalovirus exposure and HLA in healthy donors. The repertoire was sequenced with immunoSEQ multiplex PCR; TCRdb's copy has only in-frame clones and lacks some. This sample has around 130,000 clones, with around nine tenths found just once. Sample: PBMCs. Source of these receptors: a man aged 30-40 years in good health and CMV-seronegative. Each CDR3 is given with its conserved first and last residue. The order of the fields is V gene, CDR3 protein.

v_gene: TRBV10-1; CDR3aa: CASAQRAADTQYF
v_gene: TRBV9; CDR3aa: CASSSERGLYEQYF
v_gene: TRBV30; CDR3aa: CAQAGPFYNEQFF
v_gene: TRBV27; CDR3aa: CASSHKTGGSVSGANVLTF
v_gene: TRBV7-2; CDR3aa: CASSKRLAGADTQYF
v_gene: TRBV7-9; CDR3aa: CASSFGYGYTF
v_gene: TRBV7-3; CDR3aa: CASSFMEGYGYTF
v_gene: TRBV2; CDR3aa: CASDNRGIDEQYF
v_gene: TRBV2; CDR3aa: CASSSGSSYNEQFF
v_gene: TRBV7-2; CDR3aa: CASSPDGFFNYGYTF
v_gene: TRBV18; CDR3aa: CASSSVTGPNQPQHF
v_gene: TRBV7-2; CDR3aa: CASSWSTGTAGVGQFF
v_gene: TRBV5-4; CDR3aa: CASSLGEEQYF
v_gene: TRBV16; CDR3aa: CASSQFVSAPGYEQYF
v_gene: TRBV30; CDR3aa: CAWSAPLAGGFFAGANVLTF
v_gene: TRBV27; CDR3aa: CASGEQGDPETQYF
v_gene: TRBV5-6; CDR3aa: CASSRKAGGSSYNEQFF
v_gene: TRBV19; CDR3aa: CASSPYSGKAPYEQYF
v_gene: TRBV14; CDR3aa: CASSKGLNTEAFF
v_gene: TRBV19; CDR3aa: CASSSIDRRVTGEQYF
v_gene: TRBV7-8; CDR3aa: CASSSVGGGETQYF
v_gene: TRBV5-4; CDR3aa: CASSLVGRGGLVTGELFF
v_gene: TRBV5-1; CDR3aa: CASSPPGYEQYF
v_gene: TRBV18; CDR3aa: CASSPLFQSGGMNTEAFF
v_gene: TRBV5-1; CDR3aa: CASSRTGLNTGELFF
v_gene: TRBV25-1; CDR3aa: CASSREGFTGELFF
v_gene: TRBV23-1; CDR3aa: CASSHTGPHPHSNQPQHF
v_gene: TRBV2; CDR3aa: CASSVTWNQPQHF
v_gene: TRBV4-3; CDR3aa: CASSQEQDSKPQHF
v_gene: TRBV5-4; CDR3aa: CASNTQGEETQYF
v_gene: TRBV5-6; CDR3aa: CASSHGWQASYEQYF
v_gene: TRBV27; CDR3aa: CASSYAGLAEESTDTQYF
v_gene: TRBV2; CDR3aa: CASSRQAYNQPQHF
v_gene: TRBV10-3; CDR3aa: CASLPGQGGNEQYF
v_gene: TRBV7-2; CDR3aa: CASSLGDRDREQYF
v_gene: TRBV5-4; CDR3aa: CASSKYLTGTGDDEQFF
v_gene: TRBV4-1; CDR3aa: CASSQDPPGQVVYRGLEQYF
v_gene: TRBV2; CDR3aa: CASSDNTLPNTGELFF
v_gene: TRBV7-9; CDR3aa: CASSPTSGILSSEQYF
v_gene: TRBV6-5; CDR3aa: CVSSGNTIYF
v_gene: TRBV18; CDR3aa: CASSPYAGGYDEQYF
v_gene: TRBV6-6; CDR3aa: CASSYLAGGTNTEAFF
v_gene: TRBV19; CDR3aa: CASRPGQGMGELFF
v_gene: TRBV6-5; CDR3aa: CASSENELTYGYTF
v_gene: TRBV4-3; CDR3aa: CASSQRTSAAYEQYF
v_gene: TRBV6-5; CDR3aa: CASRGGWGQPQHF
v_gene: TRBV27; CDR3aa: CASRRQGKNTEAFF
v_gene: TRBV10-3; CDR3aa: CATSGRMAGELFF
v_gene: TRBV28; CDR3aa: CASSQRGTGDKRELFF
v_gene: TRBV5-3; CDR3aa: CARSTSYEQYF
v_gene: TRBV19; CDR3aa: CASSKRTGGSYEQYF
v_gene: TRBV5-6; CDR3aa: CASSFATRTGVGQLFF
v_gene: TRBV6-1; CDR3aa: CASSGLDRGLYEQYF
v_gene: TRBV6-6; CDR3aa: CASATGGSYEQYF
v_gene: TRBV4-3; CDR3aa: CASSQERALMNTEAFF